This passage covers 30 T cell receptor beta chains from one sample sequenced in a study of T cell repertoires in cytomegalovirus infection. One entry per CDR3 protein results from TCRdb running MiXCR on the reads. The table records approximately 700,000 distinct CDR3 sequences, under 40% of them present only once. The source material was PBMCs. Source of these receptors: a human donor in good health (CMV status not recorded). Some clones in this sample may be carry-over from other donors' samples.

This chain connects TRBV14 to TRBJ2-2, with D tentatively TRBD2 (5 bases). Germline V CDR1 and CDR2: SGHDN, FVKESK. Trimming removed 4 bases from V and 1 base from J, with 13 bases in between. The CDR3 is 16 amino acids. The CDR3 spells CASSPDPGWNTGELFF. In DNA, the CDR3 is TGTGCCAGCAGCCCAGATCCGGGGTGGAACACCGGGGAGCTGTTTTTT.

This clonotype showed up many times. The rearrangement uses TRBV27 and TRBJ1-5; D unresolved. Trimming pared 0 bases from V and 3 bases from J, leaving 12 bases between. The length of the CDR3 is 16 residues. The germline V gene has CDR1 MNHEY and CDR2 SMNVEV (reference sequence). The CDR3 spells CASSLSNSGSNQPQHF. The CDR3 DNA is TGTGCCAGCAGTTTATCAAACAGCGGATCCAATCAGCCCCAGCATTTT.

Details on this clonotype: It is likely a read error, because the conserved phenylalanine at the end of the CDR3 is missing. This sequence joins TRBV6-8 and TRBJ2-7; D is perhaps TRBD2 (6 bases). The V gene lost 6 bases and the J gene lost 6 bases, with 18 bases spanning the gap. The germline V gene encodes CDR1 MNHGY and CDR2 SAAAGT. CDR3 length: 14 residues. The CDR3, as DNA: TGTGCCAGCAGACCCGTAGCCAGGCGGGGCGAGCAGTACTTA. It yields the protein CASRPVARRGEQYL.

J is TRBJ1-5 and V is TRBV6-2 or TRBV6-3, with no clear D. Germline V gene sequence: CDR1 MNHEY, CDR2 SVGEGT. CDR3 length: 17 residues. Between the trimmed V and J ends, which lost 2 bases and 1 base, there was a span of 15 bases. CDR3 nucleotide sequence: TGTGCCAGCAGTTACGGTAGTAGTTACAGAAGCAATCAGCCCCAGCATTTT. Amino acids: CASSYGSSYRSNQPQHF.

This chain uses TRBV6-2 or TRBV6-3 with TRBJ2-3; 7 bases map to TRBD2. The CDR3 spans 15 residues. Germline CDR1 is MNHEY and CDR2 is SVGEGT. Trimming removed 7 bases from V and 6 bases from J; junction bases left unmatched: 13. The CDR3 DNA sequence: TGTGCCAGCATCGGGGGAGGGACCCGAGTGGATACGCAGTATTTT. As protein: CASIGGGTRVDTQYF.

The chain links TRBV24-1 to TRBJ1-2; no definite D call. Trimming stripped 1 base from V and 2 bases from J, with 7 bases between. Germline V lookup: CDR1 KGHDR, CDR2 SFDVKD. The CDR3 is 14 residues long. The CDR3, as DNA: TGTGCCACCAGTGATTTAGGCAGAAACTATGGCTACACCTTC. Its translation: CATSDLGRNYGYTF.

The V gene is TRBV14, the J gene TRBJ1-6, with D perhaps matching TRBD1 (6 bases). In germline, CDR1 is SGHDN, CDR2 FVKESK. Trimming left V 1 base short and J 10 bases short, with 11 bases between. The CDR3 sequence is 14 residues long. CDR3 sequence reads: CASSQAGGLSPLHF. DNA for the CDR3: TGTGCCAGCAGCCAAGCCGGGGGGCTCTCACCCCTCCACTTT.

The gene calls are TRBV28 and TRBJ2-7; TRBD1 might be the D (5 bases). Germline assignment: CDR1 MDHEN and CDR2 SYDVKM. Trimming cost V 4 bases and J 3 bases, with 13 bases left between them. The CDR3 length is 14 residues. CDR3: CASSSDSLLYEQYF. The CDR3 nucleotides read TGTGCCAGCAGTTCCGACAGCCTACTCTACGAGCAGTACTTC.

This chain links TRBV7-2 with TRBJ2-7; possible D gene TRBD2, 6 bases. The V end was cut by 5 bases, the J end by 2 bases, with 13 bases between. The V gene's germline CDR1 is SGHTA and CDR2 FQGNSA. There are 14 residues in the CDR3. CDR3 sequence reads: CASSPTREPYEQYF. DNA of the CDR3: TGTGCCAGCAGCCCAACCCGGGAGCCCTACGAGCAGTACTTC.

This chain joins TRBV24-1 and TRBJ2-5, with 9 bases matching TRBD2. Per germline, CDR1 KGHDR and CDR2 SFDVKD. The junction had 3 bases not matched to a gene; V was cut back by 2 bases and J by 3 bases. CDR3 length: 15 residues. CDR3 residues: CATSDSAGGEETQYF. CDR3 bases: TGTGCCACCAGTGATTCAGCGGGAGGAGAAGAGACCCAGTACTTC.

In this sample, this clonotype turned up a few times. This chain uses TRBV7-2 with TRBJ2-2, with 11 bases that match TRBD1. Germline trimming cut 5 bases from V and 4 bases from J; bases unmatched to any gene: 6. The CDR3 is 16 amino acids. Germline V CDR1 and CDR2: SGHTA, FQGNSA. The CDR3 DNA follows: TGTGCCAGCAGCCATAGGGGGACAGGGGGCACCGGGGAGCTGTTTTTT. This encodes CASSHRGTGGTGELFF. Complete variable domain (other parts from reference TRBV7-2 and TRBJ2-2): GAGVSQSPSNKVTEKGKDVELRCDPISGHTALYWYRQSLGQGLEFLIYFQGNSAPDKSGLPSDRFSAERTGGSVSTLTIQRTQQEDSAVYLCASSHRGTGGTGELFFGEGSRLTVL.

V is TRBV11-2 and J is TRBJ2-3; 9 nucleotides agree with TRBD2. This CDR3 comprises 18 residues. Germline V gene data show CDR1 as SGHAT and CDR2 as FQNNGV. The junction had 15 bases not matched to a gene; V was cut back by 5 bases and J by 3 bases. CDR3 sequence (DNA): TGTGCCAGCAGCCCGCAGCGGGGGGCCTCCAAAAGGACAGATACGCAGTATTTT. Translation: CASSPQRGASKRTDTQYF. The complete variable domain, with remaining parts taken from reference TRBV11-2 and TRBJ2-3, reads EAGVAQSPRYKIIEKRQSVAFWCNPISGHATLYWYQQILGQGPKLLIQFQNNGVVDDSQLPKDRFSAERLKGVDSTLKIQPAKLEDSAVYLCASSPQRGASKRTDTQYFGPGTRLTVL.

The V call is TRBV28, the J call TRBJ1-2; D remains unclear. The germline V and J ends were trimmed by 5 bases and 8 bases, with 9 bases remaining between them. This CDR3 is 11 amino acids long. In germline, CDR1 is MDHEN, CDR2 SYDVKM. This CDR3 reads CASSITRGYTF. The CDR3 DNA follows: TGTGCCAGCAGTATAACCAGAGGCTACACCTTC.

The chain carries TRBV20-1 and TRBJ1-1, with D hard to call. V gave up 3 bases and J gave up 3 bases, with 14 bases separating them. Germline values: CDR1 DFQATT, CDR2 SNEGSKA (reference sequence). This CDR3 comprises 14 residues. CDR3 region: CSASSAGGDTEAFF. The CDR3 coding sequence is TGCAGTGCTAGTTCGGCAGGAGGCGACACTGAAGCTTTCTTT.

Regarding this clonotype: This may come from a read error, since a much larger clone is one base off. The rearrangement uses TRBV28 and TRBJ1-5; perhaps TRBD1 as D (5 bases). Germline loops: CDR1 MDHEN, CDR2 SYDVKM. This CDR3 is 20 amino acids long. Trimming took 5 bases from V and 0 from J, leaving 26 bases between them. The CDR3 here is CASSRPQTTTKGDSNQPQHF. CDR3 bases: TGTGCCAGCAGTCGCCCGCAAACCACTACTAAAGGGGATAGCAATCAGCCCCAGCATTTT.

A few counts support this clonotype. V gene TRBV6-1 combines with J gene TRBJ2-7; 10 bases are shared with TRBD2. The CDR3 is made up of 18 amino acids. Losses at the gene ends were 6 bases for V and 1 base for J; bases not matched to a gene: 15. Germline values: CDR1 MNHNS, CDR2 SASEGT. CDR3 protein: CASSQLFGASGGSYEQYF. CDR3 DNA sequence: TGTGCCAGCAGCCAATTATTTGGGGCTAGCGGGGGTTCCTACGAGCAGTACTTC.

The chain employs TRBV29-1 and TRBJ2-7, with 8 bases lining up with TRBD2. After removal of 2 bases from V and 5 bases from J, the junction contained 8 bases not matched to a gene. There are 14 residues in the CDR3. The germline CDR1 and CDR2 sequences are SQVTM and ANQGSEA. The CDR3 bases are TGCAGCGTTGAAAGGCCGGCGGGAGGCCACGAGCAGTACTTC. Translated: CSVERPAGGHEQYF.

As for this clonotype: The germline gene is not matched at one end of the junction; a read error may be the cause. In DNA, the CDR3 is TGCGCCAGCGGTGACTTCCCGGGTCTGTTCATGAACACTGAAGCTTTCTTT. It encodes CASGDFPGLFMNTEAFF. This chain joins TRBV10-2 and TRBJ1-1; D is ambiguous. CDR1 and CDR2 from the germline V gene are WSHSY and SAAADI. The CDR3 length is 17 residues.

The V gene is TRBV28, the J gene TRBJ2-1; the D gene is possibly TRBD2 (6 bases). Germline V CDR1 and CDR2: MDHEN, SYDVKM. V lost 3 bases to trimming and J lost 6 bases, with 12 bases between them. This CDR3 is 14 amino acids long. CDR3: CASSFYRESNEQFF. CDR3 coding DNA: TGTGCCAGCAGTTTTTACCGGGAGAGCAATGAGCAGTTCTTC. The whole variable domain, remainder taken from reference TRBV28 and TRBJ2-1, is DVKVTQSSRYLVKRTGEKVFLECVQDMDHENMFWYRQDPGLGLRLIYFSYDVKMKEKGDIPEGYSVSREKKERFSLILESASTNQTSMYLCASSFYRESNEQFFGPGTRLTVL.

The chain carries TRBV19 and TRBJ1-5; no clear D. Trimming took 5 bases from V and 0 from J, leaving 8 bases between them. The V gene's germline CDR1 is LNHDA and CDR2 SQIVND (reference sequence). This CDR3 is 14 amino acids long. CDR3 amino acids: CASSWQYSNQPQHF. CDR3 nucleotides: TGTGCCAGTAGTTGGCAGTATAGCAATCAGCCCCAGCATTTT.

The chain uses TRBV12-3 or TRBV12-4 and TRBJ2-7, with TRBD1 matching 7 bases. The CDR3 totals 16 residues. V gave up 5 bases and J gave up 3 bases; unmatched junction bases: 13. CDR3 in amino acids: CASSGPTGTAFYEQYF. The DNA for the CDR3 is TGTGCCAGCAGTGGACCGACCGGGACAGCCTTCTACGAGCAGTACTTC.

This clonotype has a handful of counts. The chain recombines TRBV5-1 with TRBJ1-6; possibly TRBD1 for D (5 bases). V was shortened by 3 bases and J by 8 bases, with 15 bases between the two germline ends. CDR3 length equals 15 residues. The germline V gene has CDR1 SGHRS and CDR2 YFSETQ. This CDR3 reads CASSWAGTPDSPLHF. CDR3 DNA: TGCGCCAGCAGCTGGGCCGGGACCCCAGATTCACCCCTCCACTTT.

This clonotype was seen more than once but under ten times. This chain links TRBV9 with TRBJ2-2, with 9 bases identical to TRBD1. Trimming removed 3 bases from V and 6 bases from J; junction bases left unmatched: 6. This CDR3 contains 15 residues. Germline V lookup: CDR1 SGDLS, CDR2 YYNGEE. The CDR3 sequence is CASSGHGQGSGELFF. The CDR3 DNA follows: TGTGCCAGCAGCGGCCACGGACAGGGGTCCGGGGAGCTGTTTTTT.

This clonotype was found a few times. The V and J genes are TRBV7-6 and TRBJ2-2; 13 bases line up with TRBD2. The CDR3 length is 15 residues. Germline lookup yields CDR1 SGHVS and CDR2 FNYEAQ. The J segment lost 6 bases and the V segment lost 6 bases, leaving 4 bases of the junction unmatched. CDR3 nucleotide sequence: TGTGCCAGCAGAGGACTAGCGGGAGCGGCCGGGGAGCTGTTTTTT. Translation: CASRGLAGAAGELFF.

Ten or more counts support this clonotype. V is TRBV7-8 and J is TRBJ1-1; 8 nucleotides line up with TRBD1. CDR3 size: 14 residues. The trim removed 7 bases at V and 2 bases at J, leaving 6 bases unmatched. Germline V gene sequence: CDR1 SGHVS, CDR2 FQNEAQ. For the CDR3, the DNA is TGTGCCAGCACCAGGACAGGGATCAACACTGAAGCTTTCTTT. Protein sequence: CASTRTGINTEAFF.

V is TRBV7-9 and J is TRBJ1-5, with no clear D. The germline V gene has CDR1 SEHNR and CDR2 FQNEAQ (reference sequence). The germline V and J ends were trimmed by 3 bases and 7 bases, with 19 bases remaining between them. This CDR3 contains 16 residues. This chain's CDR3 is CASSFESGRGGQPQHF. CDR3 coding DNA: TGTGCCAGCAGCTTTGAGAGTGGGCGCGGAGGACAGCCCCAGCATTTT.

This clonotype was detected a few times. V usage is TRBV19 and J usage is TRBJ2-4, with a weak D call TRBD2 (6 bases). V was shortened by 3 bases and J by 1 base, with 22 bases between the two germline ends. From germline, CDR1 is LNHDA and CDR2 SQIVND (reference sequence). CDR3 length: 19 amino acids. CDR3 loop: CASSIFWEAELMAKNIQYF. As DNA, the CDR3 is TGTGCCAGTAGTATCTTCTGGGAGGCCGAGTTAATGGCCAAAAACATTCAGTACTTC.

This clonotype was detected only once. The rearrangement uses TRBV11-1 and TRBJ1-1; tentative D call: TRBD1 (5 bases). CDR3 length: 15 residues. The V end was cut by 5 bases, the J end by 4 bases, with 17 bases between. CDR1 and CDR2 (germline): SGHAT, FQDESV (reference sequence). The CDR3 DNA reads TGTGCCAGCAGCCTAACCGGGACGACAGCCACTGAAGCTTTCTTT. Encoded protein: CASSLTGTTATEAFF. Variable domain in full (rest from reference TRBV11-1 and TRBJ1-1): EAEVAQSPRYKITEKSQAVAFWCDPISGHATLYWYRQILGQGPELLVQFQDESVVDDSQLPKDRFSAERLKGVDSTLKIQPAELGDSAMYLCASSLTGTTATEAFFGQGTRLTVV.

This clonotype was seen many times. V gene TRBV28 combines with J gene TRBJ1-5, with 8 positions matching TRBD1. The V segment lost 1 base and the J segment 4 bases; nucleotides outside the gene matches: 3. The CDR3 has 15 residues. Germline loops: CDR1 MDHEN, CDR2 SYDVKM. The chain's CDR3 is CASSLYTGGNQPQHF. Written as DNA, the CDR3 is TGTGCCAGCAGTTTATACACAGGGGGGAATCAGCCCCAGCATTTT.

With regard to this clonotype: Just one base apart from a much larger clone, this may be a read error. The chain combines TRBV7-6 with TRBJ2-1; 8 nucleotides line up with TRBD2. The germline V gene has CDR1 SGHVS and CDR2 FNYEAQ. This CDR3 region has 16 residues. The CDR3 DNA follows: TGTGCCAGCAGTAATAAGACTAGCGCGTCCTCCAATGAGAAGTTCTTC. Residues: CASSNKTSASSNEKFF. Full variable domain (rest looked up from reference TRBV7-6 and TRBJ2-1): GAGVSQSPRYKVTKRGQDVALRCDPISGHVSLYWYRQALGQGPEFLTYFNYEAQQDKSGLPNDRFSAERPEGSISTLTIQRTEQRDSAMYRCASSNKTSASSNEKFFGPGTRLTVL.